The 16 T cell receptor beta chains presented below share a single source sample, sequenced in a study of blood T cell repertoires in COVID-19. Measured with immunoSEQ multiplex PCR; TCRdb has only the in-frame clones, and not every one. The sample holds about 370,000 clones, about 90% seen once. The specimen sequenced was peripheral blood. Receptor source: a woman in her twenties or thirties with COVID-19, enrolled during active disease.

The rearrangement links TRBV7-2 to TRBJ2-3; 13 bases map to TRBD2. Germline CDR1 and CDR2: SGHTA and FQGNSA. The CDR3 is 19 amino acids. With V trimmed by 2 bases and J by 3 bases, 11 bases remained unmatched. CDR3 nucleotide sequence: TGTGCCAGCAGCTTAATGACTAGCGGGGGGCCATTAGGGACAGATACGCAGTATTTT. This gives the protein CASSLMTSGGPLGTDTQYF.

The chain couples TRBV4-3 to TRBJ1-1; 7 bases are a match to TRBD1. The germline V gene has CDR1 LGHNA and CDR2 YSLEER. V shed 4 bases and J 1 base; nucleotides not matched to a gene: 3. This CDR3 has 14 residues. CDR3 sequence (DNA): TGCGCCAGCAGCCGACGGGACAGGAACACTGAAGCTTTCTTT. Its translation: CASSRRDRNTEAFF.

The chain recombines TRBV13 with TRBJ1-3; 7 positions match TRBD1. Germline loops: CDR1 PRHDT, CDR2 FYEKMQ (reference sequence). CDR3 length: 18 residues. V dropped 4 bases and J dropped 2; count of bases not matched to a gene: 14. The CDR3 protein is CASSWAWNMGQTGNTIYF. The CDR3 DNA reads as TGTGCCAGCAGCTGGGCCTGGAACATGGGACAGACTGGAAACACCATATATTTT.

The chain employs TRBV28 and TRBJ1-1; 9 bases fit TRBD1. J lost 1 base, V lost 7 bases, and 4 bases had no gene match. There are 14 residues in the CDR3. Looked up from germline, CDR1 is MDHEN and CDR2 is SYDVKM. The CDR3 bases are TGTGCCAGCACCGTGGACAGGGGGAACACTGAAGCTTTCTTT. Translated: CASTVDRGNTEAFF.

J is TRBJ1-1 and V is TRBV19; D gene uncertain. Germline V CDR1 and CDR2: LNHDA, SQIVND (reference sequence). The V end was cut by 5 bases, the J end by 3 bases, with 10 bases between. The CDR3 runs to 13 residues. The CDR3 sequence is CASSSTADTEAFF. Written as DNA, the CDR3 is TGTGCCAGTAGTTCAACAGCAGACACTGAAGCTTTCTTT.

Here the CDR3 DNA reads TGTGCCAGCTCACCCGGGACAGCTTTTCAGCTCTCCTACAATGAGCAGTTCTTC. This sequence encodes CASSPGTAFQLSYNEQFF. V and J are TRBV18 and TRBJ2-1, with 7 bases identical to TRBD1. CDR3 length: 18 residues. Trimming cost V 3 bases and J 0 bases; bases outside gene matches: 11. CDR1 and CDR2 (germline): KGHSH, LQKENI.

This chain connects TRBV5-1 to TRBJ2-2; D possibly corresponds to TRBD1 (6 bases). There are 15 residues in the CDR3. V was pared by 1 base and J by 1 base, with 8 bases between. Germline CDR1 reads SGHRS; CDR2 reads YFSETQ. The CDR3 coding sequence is TGCGCCAGCAGCTTGAGGGACAAGAACACCGGGGAGCTGTTTTTT. It translates to CASSLRDKNTGELFF.

The chain couples TRBV19 to TRBJ1-1, with D possibly TRBD1 on 5 matching bases. CDR3 length equals 14 residues. V was pared by 3 bases and J by 1 base, with 9 bases between. Germline V lookup: CDR1 LNHDA, CDR2 SQIVND (reference sequence). This CDR3 reads CASSMGGPNTEAFF. In nucleotides, the CDR3 is TGTGCCAGTAGTATGGGGGGACCGAACACTGAAGCTTTCTTT.

This rearrangement joins TRBV29-1 to TRBJ1-2; D not certain. This CDR3 spans 13 amino acids. V was trimmed by 6 bases and J by 4 bases, leaving 15 bases between them. CDR1 and CDR2 from the germline V gene are SQVTM and ANQGSEA. Here the CDR3 DNA reads TGCAGCGTAATGTTTCAGAGCGGCTATGGCTACACCTTC. It codes for CSVMFQSGYGYTF.

The rearrangement links TRBV2 to TRBJ2-3, with TRBD2 matching 7 bases. The CDR3 contains 15 residues. Germline-derived CDR1 and CDR2 are SNHLY and FYNNEI. V gave up 5 bases and J gave up 0 bases; unmatched junction bases: 5. The CDR3 here is CASSPGGISTDTQYF. CDR3 nucleotide sequence: TGTGCCAGCAGTCCGGGGGGAATTAGCACAGATACGCAGTATTTT.

The rearrangement joins TRBV11-2 to TRBJ2-5; 8 bases are shared with TRBD2. The ends lost 5 bases at V and 4 bases at J; junction bases unmatched: 6. Per germline, CDR1 SGHAT and CDR2 FQNNGV. The CDR3 spans 14 residues. CDR3 loop: CASSRPRGGETQYF. The CDR3 DNA sequence: TGTGCCAGCAGCCGACCCCGGGGGGGAGAGACCCAGTACTTC.

This chain links TRBV16 with TRBJ1-1, with D perhaps TRBD1 (6 bases). The V end was cut by 2 bases, the J end by 8 bases, with 12 bases between. Looked up from germline, CDR1 is KGHSY and CDR2 is FQNENV. The CDR3 has 13 residues. For the CDR3, the DNA is TGTGCCAGCAGCCAACTGGGGGCCGGGGAAGCTTTCTTT. This gives the protein CASSQLGAGEAFF. Variable domain in full (rest from reference TRBV16 and TRBJ1-1): GEEVAQTPKHLVRGEGQKAKLYCAPIKGHSYVFWYQQVLKNEFKFLISFQNENVFDETGMPKERFSAKCLPNSPCSLEIQATKLEDSAVYFCASSQLGAGEAFFGQGTRLTVV.

V is TRBV13 and J is TRBJ2-5, with a weak D call TRBD2 (5 bases). This CDR3 comprises 14 residues. Germline-derived CDR1 and CDR2 are PRHDT and FYEKMQ (reference sequence). The V and J ends lost 2 bases and 3 bases respectively, with 10 bases between them. The CDR3 region has the DNA TGTGCCAGCAGCTTACGGGGTTGGGAAGAGACCCAGTACTTC. Its protein product is CASSLRGWEETQYF.

J is TRBJ2-3 and V is TRBV11-3, with TRBD1 as a possible D gene (5 bases). The CDR3 covers 16 residues. Trimming pared 2 bases from V and 0 bases from J, leaving 12 bases between. Germline assignment: CDR1 SGHNT and CDR2 YENEEA. Here the CDR3 reads CASSLTTAFSTDTQYF. CDR3 nucleotides: TGTGCCAGCAGCTTAACGACAGCTTTTAGCACAGATACGCAGTATTTT.

The V and J genes are TRBV19 and TRBJ2-1; no reliable D call. This CDR3 has 12 amino acids. V was cut by 5 bases and J by 5 bases, with 7 bases left in between. Germline V gene data show CDR1 as LNHDA and CDR2 as SQIVND (reference sequence). The DNA of the CDR3 is TGTGCCAGTAGTTCCCAGGACAATGAGCAGTTCTTC. It yields the protein CASSSQDNEQFF.

This chain connects TRBV12-5 to TRBJ2-7; tentatively, D is TRBD2 (5 bases). Germline values: CDR1 LGHNT, CDR2 FRNRAP. This CDR3 is built from 12 residues. Trimming shortened V by 7 bases and J by 7 bases, and 14 bases separated the two germline ends. The CDR3 DNA follows: TGTGCTAGTGTTTCCTTGCCGGGAGAGCAGTACGTC. It is translated as CASVSLPGEQYV.